This passage covers 9 T cell receptor beta chains from one sample sequenced in a study of cytomegalovirus exposure and HLA in healthy donors. PCR amplification relied on 60 Vbeta primers (plus 13 Jbeta primers). TCRdb's copy holds only in-frame clones and misses some; the assay was immunoSEQ multiplex PCR. Here the sample spans fewer than 150,000 clones, less than 75% being singletons. The sample comprised PBMCs. All receptors derive from a woman aged 35 to 49 in good health and CMV-seronegative.

This chain connects TRBV7-2 to TRBJ2-5; perhaps TRBD2 as D (6 bases). V was clipped by 3 bases and J by 4 bases, with 9 bases between them. CDR3 size: 13 residues. The germline V gene has CDR1 SGHTA and CDR2 FQGNSA. CDR3 residues: CASSLGLRETQYF. The CDR3, as DNA: TGTGCCAGCAGCTTGGGACTTAGAGAGACCCAGTACTTC.

The chain is built from TRBV20-1 and TRBJ2-3; maybe TRBD2 (5 bases). Germline CDR1 and CDR2: DFQATT and SNEGSKA (reference sequence). CDR3 size: 11 residues. This chain's CDR3 is CSGLDADTQYF. The CDR3 DNA follows: TGCAGCGGACTCGATGCAGATACGCAGTATTTT.

The V call is TRBV6-5, the J call TRBJ1-1, with TRBD1 matching over 7 bases. The V gene's germline CDR1 is MNHEY and CDR2 SVGAGI. The CDR3 is made up of 13 amino acids. V lost 9 bases to trimming and J lost 0 bases; unmatched junction nucleotides: 4. The CDR3 region has the DNA TGTGCCAGTAGGGGGCCCATGAACACTGAAGCTTTCTTT. Protein sequence: CASRGPMNTEAFF.

The genes are TRBV2 and TRBJ2-5, with TRBD1 matching 10 bases. After removal of 7 bases from V and 4 bases from J, the junction contained 9 bases not matched to a gene. The V gene's germline CDR1 is SNHLY and CDR2 FYNNEI. CDR3 length equals 15 residues. The CDR3 reads CASNRGGTGAETQYF. As DNA, the CDR3 is TGTGCCAGCAACCGGGGAGGGACAGGGGCAGAGACCCAGTACTTC.

The rearrangement uses TRBV6-5 and TRBJ2-2; D unresolved. Germline V lookup: CDR1 MNHEY, CDR2 SVGAGI. The CDR3 sequence is 12 residues long. CDR3: CAPEDWAGELFF. The CDR3 DNA sequence: TGTGCTCCGGAAGACTGGGCCGGGGAGCTGTTTTTT.

The chain joins TRBV7-8 to TRBJ2-7; TRBD2 matches at 10 bases. The CDR3 has 15 residues. The J segment lost 4 bases and the V segment lost 1 base, leaving 4 bases of the junction unmatched. Germline V lookup: CDR1 SGHVS, CDR2 FQNEAQ. The CDR3 sequence: CASSLVLAGAYEQYF. Written as DNA, the CDR3 is TGTGCCAGCAGCTTAGTCCTAGCGGGAGCGTACGAGCAGTACTTC.

This clone has a single count. The rearrangement links TRBV18 to TRBJ1-1; TRBD1 aligns across 7 bases. Germline V gene lookup returns CDR1 KGHSH and CDR2 LQKENI. The CDR3 totals 14 residues. V trimming: 3 bases; J trimming: 6 bases; junction bases outside the gene matches: 7. The CDR3 spells CASSPRQGESEAFF. The DNA for the CDR3 is TGTGCCAGCTCACCCCGACAGGGCGAATCTGAAGCTTTCTTT.

The chain recombines TRBV19 with TRBJ2-7; possible D gene TRBD2, 6 bases. The CDR3 sequence is 19 residues long. Germline loops: CDR1 LNHDA, CDR2 SQIVND (reference sequence). V was pared by 1 base and J by 3 bases, with 25 bases between. Here the CDR3 DNA reads TGTGCCAGTAGTATAGTTTTCGGGGGTCAGCACAGACAGTACTACGAGCAGTACTTC. It codes for CASSIVFGGQHRQYYEQYF. The variable domain in full, completed from reference TRBV19 and TRBJ2-7, reads DGGITQSPKYLFRKEGQNVTLSCEQNLNHDAMYWYRQDPGQGLRLIYYSQIVNDFQKGDIAEGYSVSREKKESFPLTVTSAQKNPTAFYLCASSIVFGGQHRQYYEQYFGPGTRLTVT.

The rearrangement links TRBV6-5 to TRBJ2-2; TRBD1 might be the D (5 bases). Between the trimmed V and J ends, which lost 0 bases and 7 bases, there was a span of 15 bases. Germline CDR1 and CDR2: MNHEY and SVGAGI. This CDR3 comprises 16 residues. The CDR3 DNA follows: TGTGCCAGCAGTTACTCGAAGTCAGGGTCCGGCGGGGAGCTGTTTTTT. Protein product: CASSYSKSGSGGELFF.